This T cell receptor (beta chain) derives from a study of Graves' ophthalmopathy and Graves' hyperthyroidism. The sequenced template was RNA, covering the TCR beta CDR3 region. RT-PCR in the first round used HTBI primers; a second-round multiplex PCR followed. TCRdb redid the calling of the multiplex PCR reads with MiXCR, one entry per CDR3 protein. The sample lists hundreds of thousands of distinct CDR3 sequences, 15% occurring once. This clonotype occurred many times. V lost 1 base and J lost 0, with 7 bases in between. The CDR3 is made up of 14 amino acids. Germline V gene lookup returns CDR1 SEHNR and CDR2 FQNEAQ (reference sequence).

Sequenced: peripheral blood. The chain couples TRBV7-9 to TRBJ2-7; D gene uncertain. The sequence was collected from a woman in her late teens or twenties with stable Graves' hyperthyroidism. The DNA of the CDR3 is TGTGCCAGCAGCTTAGGGTGGGACTCCTACGAGCAGTACTTC. Amino acid sequence: CASSLGWDSYEQYF.